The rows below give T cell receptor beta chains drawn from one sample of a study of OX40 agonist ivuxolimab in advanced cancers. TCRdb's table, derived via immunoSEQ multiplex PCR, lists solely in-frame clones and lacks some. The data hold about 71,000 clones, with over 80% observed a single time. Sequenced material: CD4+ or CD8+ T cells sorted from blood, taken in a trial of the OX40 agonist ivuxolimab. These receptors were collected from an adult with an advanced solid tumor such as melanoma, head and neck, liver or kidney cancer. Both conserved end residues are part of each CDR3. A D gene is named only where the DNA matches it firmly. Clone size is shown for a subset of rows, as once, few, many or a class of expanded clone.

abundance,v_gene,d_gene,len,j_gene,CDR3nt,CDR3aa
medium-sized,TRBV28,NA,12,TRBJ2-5,TGTGCCTCACTAACGGGCGATGAGACCCAGTACTTC,CASLTGDETQYF
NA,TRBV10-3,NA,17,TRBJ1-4,TGTGCCATCAGTGACTCGAAATCCGGCACTCATCAGGAAAAACTGTTTTTT,CAISDSKSGTHQEKLFF
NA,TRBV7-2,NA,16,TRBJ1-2,TGTGCCAGCAGCTTAATGCGAGACCTAACTAACTATGGCTACACCTTC,CASSLMRDLTNYGYTF
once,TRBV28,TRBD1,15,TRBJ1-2,TGTGCCAGCAGTTCGCAAACAGGGGTTCTGTATGGCTACACCTTC,CASSSQTGVLYGYTF
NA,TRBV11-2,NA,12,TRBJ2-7,TGTGCCAGCAGCCAACAGGGCGATGAGGAGTACTTC,CASSQQGDEEYF
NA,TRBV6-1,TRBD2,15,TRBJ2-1,TGTGCCAGCAGTCCTAGCGGGCCCCGGGGCGATGAGCAGTTCTTC,CASSPSGPRGDEQFF
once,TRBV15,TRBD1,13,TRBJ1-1,TGTGCCACCAGCAGGGGGACAGTCACTGAAGCTTTCTTT,CATSRGTVTEAFF
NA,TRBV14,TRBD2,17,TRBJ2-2,TGTGCCAGCAGCCCTACGGGACTAGTTGGTTACACCGGGGAGCTGTTTTTT,CASSPTGLVGYTGELFF
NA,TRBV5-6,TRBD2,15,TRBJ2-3,TGTGCCAGCAGTCCGGGACTAGCGGTCACAGATACGCAGTATTTT,CASSPGLAVTDTQYF
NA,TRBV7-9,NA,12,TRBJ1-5,TGTGCCAGCAGCTTGTTAGGTCAGCCCCAGCATTTT,CASSLLGQPQHF
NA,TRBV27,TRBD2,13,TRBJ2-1,TGTGCCAGCTGGGTGGGAGGGCCCGGTGAGCAGTTCTTC,CASWVGGPGEQFF
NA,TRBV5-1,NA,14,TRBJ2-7,TGCGCCAGCAGACCCTTAAAGGACTCCTACGAGCAGTACTTC,CASRPLKDSYEQYF
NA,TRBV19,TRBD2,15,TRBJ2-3,TGTGCCAGTAGTATTCTTAGCGGGAGCACAGATACGCAGTATTTT,CASSILSGSTDTQYF
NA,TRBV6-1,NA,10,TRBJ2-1,TGTGCCACTCGGGACTTTCTCCAGTTCTTC,CATRDFLQFF
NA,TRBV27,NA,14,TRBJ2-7,NA,CASSTSGVSYEQYF
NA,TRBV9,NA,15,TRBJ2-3,TGTGCCAGCAGCCTTGGGGGGCCCGAGACAGATACGCAGTATTTT,CASSLGGPETDTQYF
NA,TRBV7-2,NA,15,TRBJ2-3,TGTGCCAGCAGCTTGGCGGGCTTCCGCACAGATACGCAGTATTTT,CASSLAGFRTDTQYF
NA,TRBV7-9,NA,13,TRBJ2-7,TGTGCCAGCAGCTTAGCACCCTATCGCGAGCAGTACTTC,CASSLAPYREQYF
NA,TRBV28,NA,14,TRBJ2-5,TGTGCCAGCACCATGGTCACAGTCCAAGAGACCCAGTACTTC,CASTMVTVQETQYF
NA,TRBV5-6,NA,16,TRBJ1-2,TGTGCCAGCAGCTTGAATATGGGTGTAGCTAACTATGGCTACACCTTC,CASSLNMGVANYGYTF
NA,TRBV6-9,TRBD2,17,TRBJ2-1,TGTGCCGGGCCACCGGGACTAGCGGGTTCCTCCTACAATGAGCAGTTCTTC,CAGPPGLAGSSYNEQFF
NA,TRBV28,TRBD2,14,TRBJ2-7,TGTGCCAGCAGTTTCTCCGGGACTAGCTACGAGCAGTACTTC,CASSFSGTSYEQYF
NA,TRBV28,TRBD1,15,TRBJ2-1,TGTGCCAGCAGTTTAGGCGACAGGGTCGCCAATGAGCAGTTCTTC,CASSLGDRVANEQFF
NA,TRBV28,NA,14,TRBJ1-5,TGTGCCAGCAGTTTACAAATCAGCAGTCAGCCCCAGCATTTT,CASSLQISSQPQHF
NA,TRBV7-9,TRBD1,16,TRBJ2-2,TGTGCCAGCAGCTCATGGACAGGGGGCTCCACCGGGGAGCTGTTTTTT,CASSSWTGGSTGELFF
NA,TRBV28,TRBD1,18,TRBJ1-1,TGTGCCAGCAGTTTCGCACAGGGGAGTGTAGGCTTGAACACTGAAGCTTTCTTT,CASSFAQGSVGLNTEAFF
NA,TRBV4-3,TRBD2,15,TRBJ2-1,TGCGCCAGCAATATGGAAGGACTAGCGGGAGAGGAGCAGTTCTTC,CASNMEGLAGEEQFF
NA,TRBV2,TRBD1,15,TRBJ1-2,TGTGCCAGCAGGGCCGGGACAGGGACCAGCTATGGCTACACCTTC,CASRAGTGTSYGYTF
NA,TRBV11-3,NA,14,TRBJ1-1,TGTGCCAGCAGCTTAGTATCGTCGGGGACTGAAGCTTTCTTT,CASSLVSSGTEAFF
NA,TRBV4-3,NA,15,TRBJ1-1,TGCGCCAGCAGCCAAGATCGCCACCAGAACACTGAAGCTTTCTTT,CASSQDRHQNTEAFF
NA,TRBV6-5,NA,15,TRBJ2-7,TGTGCCAGCAGTTATTCCAGCATAGAAGCCTACGAGCAGTACTTC,CASSYSSIEAYEQYF
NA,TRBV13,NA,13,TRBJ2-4,TGTGCCAGCAGTTCCGGGGGTAGGGACATTCAGTACTTC,CASSSGGRDIQYF
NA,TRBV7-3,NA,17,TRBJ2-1,TGTGCCAGCAGCTTGGGGGTTGACAGTCCCTCCTACAATGAGCAGTTCTTC,CASSLGVDSPSYNEQFF
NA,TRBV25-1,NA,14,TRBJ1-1,TGTGCCTCTGCCCAGGGACAAATGAACACTGAAGCTTTCTTT,CASAQGQMNTEAFF
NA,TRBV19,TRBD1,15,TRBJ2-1,TGTGCCAGTAGCGCGGACAGGGGCTTCTACAATGAGCAGTTCTTC,CASSADRGFYNEQFF
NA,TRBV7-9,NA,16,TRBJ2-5,TGTGCCAGCAGCTTAGCGCTAAGGGGGGTTCTAAGGCAGCAGTACTTC,CASSLALRGVLRQQYF
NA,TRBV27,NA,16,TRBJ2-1,TGTGCCAGCAGTTTATCTTCGGGATACTCCTACAATGAGCAGTTCTTC,CASSLSSGYSYNEQFF
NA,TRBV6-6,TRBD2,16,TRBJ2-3,TGTGCCAGCAGTTACAGACTAGCGGGGCTCACAGATACGCAGTATTTT,CASSYRLAGLTDTQYF
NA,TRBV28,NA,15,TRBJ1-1,TGTGCCAGCAACCAAGAGAGGGCACGGAACACTGAAGCTTTCTTT,CASNQERARNTEAFF
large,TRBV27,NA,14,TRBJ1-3,TGTGCCAGCAGTCCGTACAGGGACGGAAACACCATATATTTT,CASSPYRDGNTIYF
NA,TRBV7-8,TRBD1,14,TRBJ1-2,TGTGCCAGCAGCCCAAACTTCGACAGGGCTGGCTACACCTTC,CASSPNFDRAGYTF
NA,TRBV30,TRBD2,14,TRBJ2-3,TGTGCCTGGAGTTACCTAGCGGGAGCTGATACGCAGTATTTT,CAWSYLAGADTQYF
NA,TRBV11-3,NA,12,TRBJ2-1,TGTGCCAGCAGCTTAGGGACGAATGAGCAGTTCTTC,CASSLGTNEQFF
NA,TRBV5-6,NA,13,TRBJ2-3,TGTGCCAGCAGCGCCTTCAAAACAGATACGCAGTATTTT,CASSAFKTDTQYF
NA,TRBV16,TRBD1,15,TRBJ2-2,TGTGCCAGCAGCCTCGGGGGACAGGGTCACGGGGAGCTGTTTTTT,CASSLGGQGHGELFF
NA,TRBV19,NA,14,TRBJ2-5,TGTGCCAGTAGAAGGGGATTCCGGGGAGAGACCCAGTACTTC,CASRRGFRGETQYF
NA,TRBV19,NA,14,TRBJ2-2,TGTGCCAGTAGCCCTATTTCGACGAACGGGGAGCTGTTTTTT,CASSPISTNGELFF
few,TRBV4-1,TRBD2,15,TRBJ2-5,TGCGCCAGCAGCCAACTAGCGGGAGAACAAGAGACCCAGTACTTC,CASSQLAGEQETQYF
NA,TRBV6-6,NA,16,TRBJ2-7,TGTGCCAGCAGTTACTCGCCCTACAGGGAGTCCTACGAGCAGTACTTC,CASSYSPYRESYEQYF
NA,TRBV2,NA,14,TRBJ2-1,TGTGCCAGCAGGGATACAGGGACTACTGGTGAGCAGTTCTTC,CASRDTGTTGEQFF
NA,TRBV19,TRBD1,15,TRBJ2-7,TGTGCCAGTAGTAGAGACAGGGAAGGGGCCTACGAGCAGTACTTC,CASSRDREGAYEQYF
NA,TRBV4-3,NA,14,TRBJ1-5,TGCGCCAGCAGCCAAGCCCGCGGTGATCAGCCCCAGCATTTT,CASSQARGDQPQHF